Sequencing of this T cell receptor beta chain was carried out in a study of human CD4 T cells and Enterobacteriaceae. Points from the study as a whole: Clonotypes shared across Enterobacteriaceae cultures were roughly 26-49% of unique rearrangements but roughly 65-95% of templates. Enterobacteriaceae-reactive repertoires were polyclonal but had fewer clonotypes than S. aureus- or M. tuberculosis-reactive ones.

The data were produced by immunoSEQ multiplex PCR, yet TCRdb's version contains in-frame clones alone and is incomplete. The sample includes over 200 clones, over 40% of them seen just once. This CDR3 comprises 18 residues. Per germline, CDR1 SGHTS and CDR2 YDEGEE. The ends were cut back, 7 bases at V and 5 bases at J, with 25 bases in the middle. CFSE-low CD25+ ICOS+ proliferating activated T cells were FACS-sorted after roughly 6-7 days. Irradiated autologous monocytes pulsed with antigen were cultured at a 2:1 ratio with CFSE-labeled memory CD4+ T cells. Sorting took every CD4+ cell except CD45RA+CCR7+CD95- naive cells, reaching over 95% purity. Blood from healthy donors was obtained in Switzerland from donation centers. Sorted cells lacked CD8+, CD14+, CD16+, CD56+, CD19+ and CD25-bright cells.

The clonotype comes from a human donor in good health. This chain links TRBV5-8 with TRBJ2-6; no definite D call. Sequenced input: bacteria-reactive CD4+ T cells grown in culture. Subset indicated: CFSE-low proliferating memory CD4 T cells sorted after in vitro stimulation with a heat-inactivated bacterium or M. tuberculosis lysate. In nucleotides, the CDR3 is TGTGCCAGCGGAACTGTTCATCCACACAAAAGTCGGGCCAACGTCCTGACTTTC. Amino acids: CASGTVHPHKSRANVLTF.